This TCR beta chain was captured by sequencing in a study of cytomegalovirus exposure and HLA in healthy donors (dated 2017 in TCRdb). About the full investigation: An earlier analysis of approximately 550 of the donors reported 250 to 300 Gb of sequence data and 117 million unique TCR beta sequences from about 200 million T cells. An early release covering 550 to 650 HLA-typed donors comprised approximately 290 gigabases of sequencing data and around 85 million unique TCR sequences. The genetic ancestry cluster associated with self-reported Caucasian donors included roughly four fifths of the 398 genotyped donors. The study aimed to test whether cataloging public T cell receptors could reveal signatures of past pathogen exposure. The study used immunosequencing to profile the T cell repertoires of around 600 subjects and linked those repertoires to cytomegalovirus serostatus. A separate validation cohort of over a hundred different subjects was used in addition to the 666-subject first cohort. To predict cytomegalovirus infection status, the study combined high-throughput TCR immunosequencing, statistical association of individual TCRs with disease status, and machine learning. A later analysis re-analyzed previously published TCR beta repertoires from 650 to 800 donors and added high-resolution HLA genotyping to study TCR occurrence patterns. Rather than drawing on any new phenotypic data, the later analysis identified candidate immune exposures from TCR beta sequences and the way those sequences occurred across donors. An earlier analysis of fewer than 750 of the donors used high-throughput TCR beta sequencing to judge whether each TCR beta V gene segment behaved as functional or pseudogenic. Donor age, sex, ethnicity and CMV serostatus were compiled together with the repertoire data. A later genetic analysis took genome-wide SNP genotypes for about three fifths of the 666 donors and used that subset as a discovery cohort. All discovery cohort repertoires had been generated on a single sequencing platform. HLA typing covered class I and class II loci at four-digit resolution. Typing coverage varied by locus: roughly 629-640 donors for A, B, C, DRB1 and DQB1; 522 for DQA1; some 610 for DPA1; about 450 for DPB1. Four or five DR-DQ haplotypes were treated as single units for association and clustering because of strong linkage in the cohort. Among about 390 genotyped donors of the cohort, an average of approximately 240,000 unique TCR beta nucleotide sequences were sequenced per donor, around 18% of them non-productive.

Study-level results and caveats: Because counts were too low, about 18 rarely observed V segments, including chromosome 9 orphons, were left out of the earlier analysis of 587 of the donors. In a later analysis, several top co-occurrence clusters were reported to appear linked to parvovirus B19, influenza, CMV and Epstein-Barr virus. According to the authors, the approach could potentially be generalized to other disease states and immunological phenotypes. Most CMV-associated TCR beta chains appeared to be HLA-restricted in a later analysis, and the HLA associations seemed to be driven largely by CMV exposure. Presence/absence analyses assumed roughly uniform sequencing depth across donors, an assumption that may not hold. In a later analysis, HLA-associated TCR beta chains were found to be more clonally expanded and to have lower generation probabilities than equally common non-associated chains. The only immune exposure information available for the cohort was CMV serostatus. The 87-base-pair reads could not distinguish some IMGT-functional V segments, including TRBV6-2 and TRBV6-3, so those segments were excluded. In a later analysis, TCR association rates were found to vary across HLA loci, with the most associated TCRs seen for DRB1 alleles and the fewest for HLA-C alleles. While some public TCRs were present in many individuals, most TCR sequences turned up only very rarely across donors. In a later genetic analysis, fewer N-insertions in productive TCRs were reported among donors in an Asian-associated ancestry cluster than the approximately 630-donor mean. Broadly in line with IMGT annotations, most TCR beta V segments showed up in productive rearrangements about 87% or about 30% of the time in an earlier analysis of under 700 of the donors. Linkage disequilibrium might explain the correlated functional status among segregating V segments, but an unknown experimental factor could not be excluded. The cohort was sequenced for TCR beta chains only, and without alpha or paired-chain data the features that could be detected were limited. The classifier was reported to diagnose cytomegalovirus status with high specificity and sensitivity in both the original cohort and the validation cohort. Assigning TCR associations to individual alleles was difficult when HLA alleles, especially DR and DQ, strongly co-occurred. A further reported finding was that TCR beta sequences accurately predicted the HLA-A and HLA-B alleles for most subjects in the first cohort. In a later genetic analysis, a missense DCLRE1C variant was associated with V-gene and J-gene trimming of TCR beta chains, and the association was replicated in an independent cohort. A few of the identified cytomegalovirus-associated TCR beta chains were confirmed in vitro to be specific for cytomegalovirus antigens. A group of highly shared sequence variants was considered likely to be a technical artifact of the sequencing pipeline. Because some donors lacked HLA typing at each locus, the association tests relied only on the typed subset. A later analysis associated 16,951 TCR beta sequences with specific HLA alleles at a false discovery rate of 0.05. A total of 150 to 200 TCR beta chains were listed by the study as associated with cytomegalovirus.

Of note for this clone: Its antigen has not been determined. No qualities accompany the bases; no much larger clone lies one base away.

A distance of 14 bases separates the germline ends of V and J, which lose 2 bases and 0 bases respectively. Including the terminal cysteine and phenylalanine, the CDR3 comprises 15 residues. Only the CDR3 part of the read is kept: 45 bases, read in frame from the first base. The germline V gene (reference sequence) specifies GTSNPN as CDR1 and SVGIG as CDR2. The cohort consisted of 650 to 700 healthy bone marrow donors. At the time of sampling, every cohort member was nominally healthy, though immune exposures that went unrecorded were likely present. The donor was CMV seropositive and was included in the group of approximately 300 seropositive cohort members. A peripheral blood sample was provided by each donor, and peripheral blood mononuclear cells were used for TCR beta sequencing. The Qiagen DNeasy Blood Extraction Kit was used to extract genomic DNA from the blood cell samples. The library was prepared using the immunoSEQ multiplex PCR assay. For the multiplex PCR, a mixture combining 60 forward primers for TCR Vbeta segments and 13 reverse primers for TCR Jbeta segments was used. A multiplex PCR assay on genomic DNA amplified the CDR3 region of rearranged TCR beta genes. The Illumina HiSeq System was used to sequence the amplified TCR beta libraries as 87-base-pair reads. The study's processing was this. A later analysis tallied 75 million to 95 million unique TCR beta chains across the 660 or so repertoires, and some 12 million of those chains were shared by two or more donors. Raw reads were error-corrected and collapsed into unique sequences by a nearest-neighbor algorithm in which closely related sequences were merged to remove PCR and sequencing errors. To assign V, D and J gene segments, CDR3 sequences were aligned to IMGT reference sequences. For a sequence to be retained, a match of at least six nucleotides was required to both a V gene segment and a J gene segment. A rearrangement was called productive if the CDR3 had no stop codons and remained in frame with V and J, and every other rearrangement was called non-productive. Following IMGT convention, CDR3 was defined as the stretch from the second conserved V-encoded cysteine up to the conserved J-encoded phenylalanine. Sequences without an unambiguous match to a single V gene segment were excluded from the earlier analysis of 450 to 750 of the donors. In an earlier analysis of more than 500 of the donors, a V segment was called functional when productive rearrangements were above 56.7%, and segregating when the standard deviation between donors exceeded 5%. To diagnose cytomegalovirus status from the catalog of TCR beta chain sequences, a statistical classification framework was built. A later analysis assigned V and J genes by comparing TCR nucleotide sequences with IMGT/GENE-DB human TR gene sequences. In a later analysis, CDR3 sequences and most-parsimonious VDJ recombination scenarios were assigned using the TCRdist pipeline. A later analysis defined each TCR beta chain by its CDR3 amino acid sequence plus V-gene family, and excluded reads lacking a unique V-gene family. In a later analysis, 550 to 650 highly shared, low-generation-probability nucleotide sequences were removed to address suspected cross-contamination and a sequencing artifact. A later analysis calculated a clonal expansion index for each public chain from normalized within-repertoire ranks of inferred template counts. In a later analysis, generation probabilities were computed with a VDJ recombination model fitted to out-of-frame rearrangements, and the resulting probabilities were checked against IGoR. In a later analysis, TCR-TCR, TCR-HLA and TCR-CMV co-occurrence was scored with hypergeometric tests, and a repertoire-size bias correction was applied to TCR pairs. A later analysis estimated false discovery rates by permuting HLA or CMV assignments 20 times. A later analysis grouped co-occurring TCRs with DBSCAN, adding TCRdist sequence similarity when clustering within HLA-allele-positive subsets. Repertoires with fewer than 30,000 or more than 120,000 public chains were left out of co-occurrence clustering, as were five repertoires with anomalous nucleotide sharing. This immuneACCESS table, as held by TCRdb, lists in-frame sequences with V and J called but not all clones. Of the missing ones, under half trace to an unresolved V gene in checked studies; the others have no known cause. D and trimming come from the DNA, and the V and J calls and clone size come from that table. Across this sample there are approximately 130,000 clones, with roughly 80% seen only once. Around 7.8% of the sample comes from the top ten.

The specimen was PBMCs. This chain joins TRBV30 to TRBJ2-7; the D gene is perhaps TRBD1, on 6 matching bases. The receptor comes from a woman aged 45-59 years in good health and CMV-seropositive. This receptor has the CDR3 CAWSNRRRGSYEQYF. The DNA reads TGTGCCTGGAGTAACCGCCGCAGGGGCTCCTACGAGCAGTACTTC.